The 9 T cell receptor beta chains below were found in one sample sequenced in a study of T cells in Graves' hyperthyroidism and ophthalmopathy. Amplified regions were TCR beta CDR3 sequences from RNA transcripts. When the TCR CDR3 underwent first-round RT-PCR, the HTBI primer set was used. MiXCR was run by TCRdb on the multiplex PCR reads, yielding one entry per CDR3 protein. The sample contains approximately 260,000 distinct CDR3 sequences, approximately 14% of which appear only once. Sample: blood. The receptors derive from a woman aged 45-65 years with Graves' hyperthyroidism that later progressed to Graves' ophthalmopathy.

The chain joins TRBV20-1 to TRBJ2-2; perhaps TRBD1 as D (5 bases). The CDR3 length is 15 residues. Trimming removed 1 base from V and 6 bases from J, with 15 bases in between. Germline-derived CDR1 and CDR2 are DFQATT and SNEGSKA (reference sequence). The chain's CDR3 is CSARVRARWSGELFF. CDR3 nucleotide sequence: TGCAGTGCTAGAGTCAGGGCGAGGTGGTCCGGGGAGCTGTTTTTT.

In regard to this clonotype: This may come from a read error, since a much larger clone is one base off. The V gene is TRBV11-3, the J gene TRBJ2-2; no reliable D call. The length of the CDR3 is 16 residues. The germline gives CDR1 SGHNT, CDR2 YENEEA. V gave up 1 base and J gave up 3 bases, with 12 bases separating them. The DNA for the CDR3 is TGTGCCAGCAGCTTAGGTTTCCCGATGGACACCGGGGAGCTGTTTTTT. Protein product: CASSLGFPMDTGELFF.

This clonotype was detected many times. This rearrangement joins TRBV30 to TRBJ2-3; TRBD2 matches at 8 bases. The CDR3 totals 17 residues. Unmatched junction bases numbered 12, after V lost 0 bases and J lost 4 bases. In germline, CDR1 is GTSNPN, CDR2 SVGIG (reference sequence). CDR3 sequence: CAWSVRGGRKKADTQYF. Written as DNA, the CDR3 is TGTGCCTGGAGTGTAAGGGGCGGGAGGAAGAAAGCAGATACGCAGTATTTT.

V is TRBV20-1 and J is TRBJ1-2; D may be TRBD1 (5 bases). Germline CDR1 DFQATT, CDR2 SNEGSKA (reference sequence). The V end was cut by 2 bases, the J end by 0 bases, with 10 bases between. This CDR3 comprises 14 residues. The CDR3 DNA follows: TGCAGTGCTAGACAGGGAACTTCTAACTATGGCTACACCTTC. Protein product: CSARQGTSNYGYTF.

This clonotype was counted at least ten times. The chain combines TRBV3-1 with TRBJ2-7, with a weak D call TRBD2 (6 bases). Germline V lookup: CDR1 LGHDT, CDR2 YNNKEL (reference sequence). The CDR3 has 15 amino acids. Deletions cut 2 bases from V and 0 bases from J, with 11 bases between. The CDR3, as DNA: TGTGCCAGCAGCCAACGGGGACTGAACTCCTACGAGCAGTACTTC. Translating it yields CASSQRGLNSYEQYF.

This clonotype has ten or more counts. The chain employs TRBV11-2 and TRBJ2-5, with D perhaps TRBD1 or TRBD2 (5 bases each). Trimming left V 5 bases short and J 7 bases short, with 20 bases between. This CDR3 has 15 residues. The germline V gene has CDR1 SGHAT and CDR2 FQNNGV. The CDR3 protein is CASSLLGTLKGTQYF. The DNA for the CDR3 is TGTGCCAGCAGCCTTCTCGGGACGTTAAAGGGGACCCAGTACTTC.

This clonotype was recorded many times. The chain has TRBV7-3 and TRBJ2-2; D tentatively fits TRBD1 or TRBD2 (5 bases each). CDR1 is SGHTA, CDR2 FQGTGA, per germline. V dropped 3 bases and J dropped 3 bases, with 8 bases sitting between them. This CDR3 contains 14 residues. The CDR3: CASSFQGDTGELFF. In DNA, the CDR3 is TGTGCCAGCAGCTTTCAGGGAGACACCGGGGAGCTGTTTTTT.

There are many counts of this clonotype. The chain links TRBV5-5 to TRBJ1-1, with D possibly being TRBD1 (5 bases). Germline-derived CDR1 and CDR2 are SGHKS and YYEKEE (reference sequence). The CDR3 spans 19 residues. Deletions cut 4 bases from V and 0 bases from J, with 25 bases between. CDR3 protein: CASSQRGTSVWGVNTEAFF. CDR3 in DNA: TGTGCCAGCAGCCAAAGGGGAACCAGTGTGTGGGGAGTGAACACTGAAGCTTTCTTT.

This clonotype was picked up many times. J is TRBJ1-6 and V is TRBV5-1; a possible D gene is TRBD1 (6 bases). Germline CDR1 SGHRS, CDR2 YFSETQ. V was pared by 3 bases and J by 6 bases, with 13 bases between. This CDR3 is built from 15 residues. The CDR3 reads CASSSQGIGNSPLHF. Written as DNA, the CDR3 is TGCGCCAGCAGCTCACAGGGAATCGGTAATTCACCCCTCCACTTT. Full variable domain (outside the CDR3, taken from reference TRBV5-1 and TRBJ1-6): KAGVTQTPRYLIKTRGQQVTLSCSPISGHRSVSWYQQTPGQGLQFLFEYFSETQRNKGNFPGRFSGRQFSNSRSEMNVSTLELGDSALYLCASSSQGIGNSPLHFGNGTRLTVT.